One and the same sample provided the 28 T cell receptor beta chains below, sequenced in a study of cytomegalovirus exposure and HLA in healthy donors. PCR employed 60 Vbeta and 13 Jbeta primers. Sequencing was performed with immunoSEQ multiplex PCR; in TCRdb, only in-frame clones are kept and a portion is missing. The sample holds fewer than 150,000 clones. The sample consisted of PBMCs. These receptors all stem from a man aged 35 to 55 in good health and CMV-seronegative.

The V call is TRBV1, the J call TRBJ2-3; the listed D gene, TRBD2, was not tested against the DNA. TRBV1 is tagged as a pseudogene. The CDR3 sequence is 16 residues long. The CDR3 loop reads CTSSQELRERTDTQYF. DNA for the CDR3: TGCACCAGCAGCCAAGAATTACGGGAGCGCACAGATACGCAGTATTTT.

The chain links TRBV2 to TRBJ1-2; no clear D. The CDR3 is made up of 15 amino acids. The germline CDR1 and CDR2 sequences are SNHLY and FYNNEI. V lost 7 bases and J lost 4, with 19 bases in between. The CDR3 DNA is TGTGCCAGCACTGACGACTGGGGAGAATTCTATGGCTACACCTTC. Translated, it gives CASTDDWGEFYGYTF.

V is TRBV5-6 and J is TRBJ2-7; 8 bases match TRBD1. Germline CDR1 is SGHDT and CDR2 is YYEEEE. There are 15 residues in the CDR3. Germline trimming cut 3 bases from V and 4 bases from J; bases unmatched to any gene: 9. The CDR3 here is CASSSIRDRRYEQYF. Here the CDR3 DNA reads TGTGCCAGCAGCTCGATCCGGGACAGGCGATACGAGCAGTACTTC.

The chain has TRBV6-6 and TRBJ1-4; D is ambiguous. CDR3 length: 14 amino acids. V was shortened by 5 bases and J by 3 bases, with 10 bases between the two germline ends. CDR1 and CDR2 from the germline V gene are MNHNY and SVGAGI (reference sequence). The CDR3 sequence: CASSTRGANEKLFF. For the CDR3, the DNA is TGTGCCAGCAGTACACGAGGTGCTAATGAAAAACTGTTTTTT.

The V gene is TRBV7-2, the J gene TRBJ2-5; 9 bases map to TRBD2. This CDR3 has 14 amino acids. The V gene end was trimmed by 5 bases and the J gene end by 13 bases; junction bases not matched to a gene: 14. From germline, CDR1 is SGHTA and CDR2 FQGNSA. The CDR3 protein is CASSTTAVLAGMYF. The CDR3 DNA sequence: TGTGCCAGCAGCACCACGGCGGTACTAGCGGGCATGTACTTC.

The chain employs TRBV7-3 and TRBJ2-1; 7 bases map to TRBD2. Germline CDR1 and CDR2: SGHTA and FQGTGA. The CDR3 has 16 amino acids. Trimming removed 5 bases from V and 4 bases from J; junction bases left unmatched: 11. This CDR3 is CASSPPGGRSYNEQFF. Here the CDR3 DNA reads TGTGCCAGCAGCCCCCCGGGGGGACGGTCTTACAATGAGCAGTTCTTC.

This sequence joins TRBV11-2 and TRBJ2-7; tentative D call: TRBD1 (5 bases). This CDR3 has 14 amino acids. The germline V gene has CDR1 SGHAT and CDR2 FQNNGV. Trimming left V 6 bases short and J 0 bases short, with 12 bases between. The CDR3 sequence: CASRPPGRSYEQYF. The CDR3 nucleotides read TGTGCCAGCAGACCCCCAGGGCGCTCCTACGAGCAGTACTTC.

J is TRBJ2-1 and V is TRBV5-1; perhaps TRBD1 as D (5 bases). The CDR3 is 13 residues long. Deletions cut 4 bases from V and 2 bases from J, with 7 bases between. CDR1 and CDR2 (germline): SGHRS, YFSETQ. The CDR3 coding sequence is TGCGCCAGCAGCACACAGGCCTACAATGAGCAGTTCTTC. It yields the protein CASSTQAYNEQFF.

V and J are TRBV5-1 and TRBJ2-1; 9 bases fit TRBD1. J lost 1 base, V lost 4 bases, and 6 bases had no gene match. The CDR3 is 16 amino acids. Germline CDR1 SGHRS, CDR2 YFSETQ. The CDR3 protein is CASSKDRGGSYNEQFF. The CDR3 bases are TGCGCCAGCAGCAAGGACAGGGGAGGGTCCTACAATGAGCAGTTCTTC.

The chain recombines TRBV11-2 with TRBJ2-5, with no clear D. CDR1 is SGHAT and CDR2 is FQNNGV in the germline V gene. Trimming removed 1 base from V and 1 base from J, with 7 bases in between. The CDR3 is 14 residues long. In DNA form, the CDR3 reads TGTGCCAGCAGCTTAGGGTCCAGCCAAGAGACCCAGTACTTC. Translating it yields CASSLGSSQETQYF.

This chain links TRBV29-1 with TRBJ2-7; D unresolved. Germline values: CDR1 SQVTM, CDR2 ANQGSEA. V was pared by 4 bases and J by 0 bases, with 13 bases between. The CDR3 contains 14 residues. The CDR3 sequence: CSVVGGGFSYEQYF. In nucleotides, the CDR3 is TGCAGCGTTGTAGGTGGCGGATTCTCCTACGAGCAGTACTTC.

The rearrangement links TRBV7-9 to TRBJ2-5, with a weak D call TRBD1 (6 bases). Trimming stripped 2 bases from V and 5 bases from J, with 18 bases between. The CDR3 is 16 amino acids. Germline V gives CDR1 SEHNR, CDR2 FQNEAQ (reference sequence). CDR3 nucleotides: TGTGCCAGCAGCTTAAGTTCGACAGGACTGGGGGAGACCCAGTACTTC. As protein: CASSLSSTGLGETQYF.

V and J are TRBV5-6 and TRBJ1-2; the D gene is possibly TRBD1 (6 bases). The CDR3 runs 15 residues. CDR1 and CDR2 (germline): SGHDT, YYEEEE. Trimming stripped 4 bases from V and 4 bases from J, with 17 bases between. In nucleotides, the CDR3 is TGTGCCAGCAGCCCCCCCGGGGGGCTAGTCTATGGCTACACCTTC. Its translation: CASSPPGGLVYGYTF.

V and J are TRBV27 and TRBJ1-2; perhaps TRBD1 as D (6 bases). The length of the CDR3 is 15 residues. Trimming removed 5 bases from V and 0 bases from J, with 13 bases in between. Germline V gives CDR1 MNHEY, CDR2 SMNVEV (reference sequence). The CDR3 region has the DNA TGTGCCAGCAGTAAAGACAGGATAACTAACTATGGCTACACCTTC. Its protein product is CASSKDRITNYGYTF.

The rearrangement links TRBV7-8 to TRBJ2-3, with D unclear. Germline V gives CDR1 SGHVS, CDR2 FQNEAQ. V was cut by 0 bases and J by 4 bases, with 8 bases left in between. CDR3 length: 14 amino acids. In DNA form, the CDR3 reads TGTGCCAGCAGCTTAGCAACAGCTCCAGATACGCAGTATTTT. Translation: CASSLATAPDTQYF. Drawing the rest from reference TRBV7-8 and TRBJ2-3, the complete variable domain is GAGVSQSPRYKVAKRGQDVALRCDPISGHVSLFWYQQALGQGPEFLTYFQNEAQLDKSGLPSDRFFAERPEGSVSTLKIQRTQQEDSAVYLCASSLATAPDTQYFGPGTRLTVL.

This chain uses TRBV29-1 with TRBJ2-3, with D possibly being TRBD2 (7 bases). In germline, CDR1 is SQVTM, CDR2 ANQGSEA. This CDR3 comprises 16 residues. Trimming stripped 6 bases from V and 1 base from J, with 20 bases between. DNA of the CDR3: TGCAGCGTGGTGGGGGGGGGCTGGGCCCGCACAGATACGCAGTATTTT. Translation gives CSVVGGGWARTDTQYF.

CDR3 bases: TGTGCCAGCATTACCCCACAGGGGGCTAGTGAAGCTTTCTTT. It specifies CASITPQGASEAFF. The rearrangement links TRBV2 to TRBJ1-1, with TRBD1 identical over 9 bases. Germline-derived CDR1 and CDR2 are SNHLY and FYNNEI. Trimming cost V 7 bases and J 7 bases; bases outside gene matches: 10. The CDR3 consists of 14 residues.

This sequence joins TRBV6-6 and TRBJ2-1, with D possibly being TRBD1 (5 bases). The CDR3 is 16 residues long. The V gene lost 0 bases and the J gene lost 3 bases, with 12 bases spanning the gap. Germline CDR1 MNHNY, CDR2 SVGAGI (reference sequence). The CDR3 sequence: CASSYSFQGYYNEQFF. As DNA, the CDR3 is TGTGCCAGCAGTTACTCGTTTCAGGGCTACTACAATGAGCAGTTCTTC.

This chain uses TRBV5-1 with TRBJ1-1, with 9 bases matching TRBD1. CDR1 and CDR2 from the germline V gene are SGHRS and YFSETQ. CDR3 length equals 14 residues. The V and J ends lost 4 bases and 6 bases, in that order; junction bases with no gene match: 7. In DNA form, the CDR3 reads TGCGCCAGCAGCCCCCCACAGGGGGCAGCTGAAGCTTTCTTT. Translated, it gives CASSPPQGAAEAFF.

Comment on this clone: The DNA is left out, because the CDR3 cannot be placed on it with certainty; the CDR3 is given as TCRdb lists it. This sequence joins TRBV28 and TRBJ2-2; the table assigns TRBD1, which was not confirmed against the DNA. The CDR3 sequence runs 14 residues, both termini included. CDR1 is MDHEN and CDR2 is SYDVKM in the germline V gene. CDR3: CASSTSTNTGELFF.

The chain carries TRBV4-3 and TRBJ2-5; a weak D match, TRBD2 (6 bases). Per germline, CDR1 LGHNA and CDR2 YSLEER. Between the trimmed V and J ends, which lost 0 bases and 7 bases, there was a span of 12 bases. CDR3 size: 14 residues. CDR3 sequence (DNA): TGCGCCAGCAGCCAAGAGGCACTAGCCGGGACCCAGTACTTC. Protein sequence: CASSQEALAGTQYF.

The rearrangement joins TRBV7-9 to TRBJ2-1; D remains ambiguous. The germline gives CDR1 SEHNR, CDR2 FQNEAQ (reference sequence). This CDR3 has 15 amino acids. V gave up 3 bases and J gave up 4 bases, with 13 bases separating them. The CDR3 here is CASSFSLHRYNEQFF. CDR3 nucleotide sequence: TGTGCCAGCAGCTTTTCACTCCATCGGTACAATGAGCAGTTCTTC. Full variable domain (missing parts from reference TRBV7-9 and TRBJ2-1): DTGVSQNPRHKITKRGQNVTFRCDPISEHNRLYWYRQTLGQGPEFLTYFQNEAQLEKSRLLSDRFSAERPKGSFSTLEIQRTEQGDSAMYLCASSFSLHRYNEQFFGPGTRLTVL.

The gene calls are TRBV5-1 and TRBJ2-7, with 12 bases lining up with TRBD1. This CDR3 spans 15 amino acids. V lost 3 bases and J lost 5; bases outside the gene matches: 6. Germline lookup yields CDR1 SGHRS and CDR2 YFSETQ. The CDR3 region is CASSSGTGGWNEQYF. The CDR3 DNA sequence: TGCGCCAGCAGCTCGGGGACAGGGGGCTGGAACGAGCAGTACTTC.

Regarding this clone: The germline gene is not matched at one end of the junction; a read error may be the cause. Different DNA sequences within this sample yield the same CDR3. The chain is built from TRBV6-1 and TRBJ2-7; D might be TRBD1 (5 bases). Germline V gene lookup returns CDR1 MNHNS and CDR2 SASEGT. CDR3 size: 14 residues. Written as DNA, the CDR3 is TGCGCCAGCAAGCTGGGGCCTCTCACCTACGAGCAGTACTTC. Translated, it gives CASKLGPLTYEQYF.

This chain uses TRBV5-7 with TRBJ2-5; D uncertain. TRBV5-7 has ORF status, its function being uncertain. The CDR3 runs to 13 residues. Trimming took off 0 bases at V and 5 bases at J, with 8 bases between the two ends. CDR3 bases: TGTGCCAGCAGCTTGGAGTCAGTGGAGACCCAGTACTTC. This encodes CASSLESVETQYF.

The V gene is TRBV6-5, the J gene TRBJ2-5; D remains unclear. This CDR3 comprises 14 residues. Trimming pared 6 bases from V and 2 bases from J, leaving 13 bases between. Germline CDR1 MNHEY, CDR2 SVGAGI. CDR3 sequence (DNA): TGTGCCAGCAGCCCCACATGGCAGCAAGAGACCCAGTACTTC. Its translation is CASSPTWQQETQYF.

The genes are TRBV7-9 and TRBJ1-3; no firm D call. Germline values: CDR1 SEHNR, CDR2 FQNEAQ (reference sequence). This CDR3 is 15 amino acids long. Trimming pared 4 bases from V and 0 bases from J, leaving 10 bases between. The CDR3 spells CASSSSRSSGNTIYF. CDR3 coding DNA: TGTGCCAGCAGCTCATCAAGGAGCTCTGGAAACACCATATATTTT.

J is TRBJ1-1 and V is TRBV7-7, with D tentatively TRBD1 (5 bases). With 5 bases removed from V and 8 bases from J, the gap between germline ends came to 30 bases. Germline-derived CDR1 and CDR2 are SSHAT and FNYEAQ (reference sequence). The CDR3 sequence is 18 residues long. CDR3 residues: CASSKYPSGSQTDPEAFF. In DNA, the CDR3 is TGTGCCAGCAGCAAGTATCCTTCTGGCTCCCAGACAGACCCGGAAGCTTTCTTT.